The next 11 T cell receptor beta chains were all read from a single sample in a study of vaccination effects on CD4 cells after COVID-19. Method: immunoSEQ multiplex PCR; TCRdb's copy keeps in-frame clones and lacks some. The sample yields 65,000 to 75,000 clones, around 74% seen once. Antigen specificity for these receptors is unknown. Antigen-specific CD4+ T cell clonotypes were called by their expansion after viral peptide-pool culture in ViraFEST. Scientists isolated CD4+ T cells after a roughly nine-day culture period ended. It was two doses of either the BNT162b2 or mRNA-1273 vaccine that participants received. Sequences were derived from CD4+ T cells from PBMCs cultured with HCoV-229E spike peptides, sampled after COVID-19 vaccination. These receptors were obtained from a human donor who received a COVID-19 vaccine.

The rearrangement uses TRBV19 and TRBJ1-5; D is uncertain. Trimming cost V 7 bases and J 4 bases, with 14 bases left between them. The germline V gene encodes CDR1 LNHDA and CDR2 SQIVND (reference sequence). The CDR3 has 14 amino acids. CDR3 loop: CASTDAFRNQPQHF. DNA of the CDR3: TGTGCCAGTACCGACGCCTTTAGAAATCAGCCCCAGCATTTT.

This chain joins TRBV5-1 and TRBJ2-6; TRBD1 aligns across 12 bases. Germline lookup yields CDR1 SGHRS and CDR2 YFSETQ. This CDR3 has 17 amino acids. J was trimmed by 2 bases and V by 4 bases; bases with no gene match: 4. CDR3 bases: TGCGCCAGCAGCCGAGGGACAGGGGGCCCTGGGGCCAACGTCCTGACTTTC. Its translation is CASSRGTGGPGANVLTF.

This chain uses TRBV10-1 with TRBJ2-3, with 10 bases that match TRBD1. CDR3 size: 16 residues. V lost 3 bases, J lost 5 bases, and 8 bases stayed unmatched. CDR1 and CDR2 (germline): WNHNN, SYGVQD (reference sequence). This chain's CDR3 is CASSDRGQGSGDTQYF. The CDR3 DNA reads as TGCGCCAGCAGTGATAGGGGACAGGGGAGCGGAGATACGCAGTATTTT.

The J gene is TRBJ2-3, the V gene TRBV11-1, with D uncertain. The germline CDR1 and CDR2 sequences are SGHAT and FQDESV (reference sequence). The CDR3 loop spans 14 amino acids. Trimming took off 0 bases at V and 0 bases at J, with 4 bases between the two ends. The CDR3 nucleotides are TGTGCCAGCAGCTTAGCGGGGAGCACAGATACGCAGTATTTT. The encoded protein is CASSLAGSTDTQYF.

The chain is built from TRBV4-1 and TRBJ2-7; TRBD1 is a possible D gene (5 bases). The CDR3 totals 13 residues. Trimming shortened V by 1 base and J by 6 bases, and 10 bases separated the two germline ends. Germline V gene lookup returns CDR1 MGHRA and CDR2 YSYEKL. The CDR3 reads CASSQATGGEQYV. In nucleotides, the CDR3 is TGCGCCAGCAGCCAAGCCACAGGTGGCGAGCAGTACGTC.

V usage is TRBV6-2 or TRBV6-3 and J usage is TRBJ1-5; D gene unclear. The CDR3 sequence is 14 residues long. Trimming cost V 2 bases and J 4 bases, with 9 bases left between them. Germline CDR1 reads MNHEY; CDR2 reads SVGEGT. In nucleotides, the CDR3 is TGTGCCAGCAGTTACGCGGGGTTTAATCAGCCCCAGCATTTT. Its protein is CASSYAGFNQPQHF.

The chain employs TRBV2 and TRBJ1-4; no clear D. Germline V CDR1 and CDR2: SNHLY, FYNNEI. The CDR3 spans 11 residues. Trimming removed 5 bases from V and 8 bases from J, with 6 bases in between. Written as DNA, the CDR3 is TGTGCCAGCAGTCGAGGAGAAAAACTGTTTTTT. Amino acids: CASSRGEKLFF.

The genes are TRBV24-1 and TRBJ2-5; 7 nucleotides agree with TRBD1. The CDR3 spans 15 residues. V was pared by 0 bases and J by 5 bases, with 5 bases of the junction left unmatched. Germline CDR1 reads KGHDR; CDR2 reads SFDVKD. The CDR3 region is CATSDLKGGGETQYF. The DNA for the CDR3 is TGTGCCACCAGTGATTTGAAAGGGGGCGGTGAGACCCAGTACTTC.

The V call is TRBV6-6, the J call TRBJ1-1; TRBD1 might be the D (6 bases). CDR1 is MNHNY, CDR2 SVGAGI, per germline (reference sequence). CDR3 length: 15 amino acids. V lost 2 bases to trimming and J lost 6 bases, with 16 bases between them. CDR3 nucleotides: TGTGCCAGCAGTTACGGGGGGCACAGGACTGCTGAAGCTTTCTTT. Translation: CASSYGGHRTAEAFF.

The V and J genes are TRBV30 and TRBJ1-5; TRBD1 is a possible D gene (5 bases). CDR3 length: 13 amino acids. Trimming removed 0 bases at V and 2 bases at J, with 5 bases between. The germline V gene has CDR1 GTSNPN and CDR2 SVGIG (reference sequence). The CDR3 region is CAWSVQGNQPQHF. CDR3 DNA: TGTGCCTGGAGTGTACAGGGCAATCAGCCCCAGCATTTT.

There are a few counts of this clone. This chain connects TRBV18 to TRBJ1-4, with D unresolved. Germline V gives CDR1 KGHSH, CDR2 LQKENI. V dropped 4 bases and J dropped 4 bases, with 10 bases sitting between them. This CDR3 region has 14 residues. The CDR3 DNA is TGTGCCAGCTCACGAGGGATCCTTAATGAAAAACTGTTTTTT. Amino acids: CASSRGILNEKLFF.